This TCR beta chain stems from a study of blood T cells in healthy people across ages. There are 15 residues in the CDR3. CDR1 and CDR2 (germline): MNHEY, SVGAGI. V was clipped by 4 bases and J by 10 bases, with 20 bases between them. Comment on this clonotype: The antigen remains unidentified.

Study conclusions and caveats: Strong correlation was found linking TCR beta diversity to naive T cell percentage. Estimates drawn from one million T cells were deemed to understate diversity. Donors of long life had a larger count of naive CD4+ cells and greater diversity than aged donors.

The second PCR ran about 6 to 12 cycles with a sample-barcoded 5' primer and J-beta primers. TCRdb used MiXCR to reprocess the 5' RACE reads, holding one entry per CDR3 protein. Of about 1,600,000 distinct CDR3 sequences listed, around two fifths are singletons. This receptor was identified in a young woman in good health. Sequenced input: blood. The chain employs TRBV6-5 and TRBJ2-1, with D maybe TRBD2 (7 bases). CDR3 protein: CASSFRGAEAYEQFF. The CDR3, as DNA: TGTGCCAGCAGTTTCCGGGGGGCAGAAGCCTACGAGCAGTTCTTC.